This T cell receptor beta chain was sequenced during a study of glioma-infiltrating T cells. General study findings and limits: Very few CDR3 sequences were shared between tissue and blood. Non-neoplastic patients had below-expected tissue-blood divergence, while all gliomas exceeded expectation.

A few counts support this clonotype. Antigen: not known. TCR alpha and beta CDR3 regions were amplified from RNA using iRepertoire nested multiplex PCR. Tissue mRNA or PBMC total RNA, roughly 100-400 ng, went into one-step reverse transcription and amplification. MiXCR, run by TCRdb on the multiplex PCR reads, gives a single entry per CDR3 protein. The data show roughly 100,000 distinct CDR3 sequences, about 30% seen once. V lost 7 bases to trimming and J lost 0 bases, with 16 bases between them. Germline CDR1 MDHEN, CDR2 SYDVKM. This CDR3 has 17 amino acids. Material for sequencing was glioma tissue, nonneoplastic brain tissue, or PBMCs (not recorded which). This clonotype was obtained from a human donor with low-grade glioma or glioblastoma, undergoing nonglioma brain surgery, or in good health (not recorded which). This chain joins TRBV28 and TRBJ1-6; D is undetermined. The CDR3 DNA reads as TGTGCCAGCACCCCCCCGGGTCGCAGCTCCTATAATTCACCCCTCCACTTT. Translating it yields CASTPPGRSSYNSPLHF.